Below, 20 T cell receptor beta chains from the same sample are listed, as sequenced in a study of early T cells in non-severe SARS-CoV-2 infection. TCRdb reprocessed the 5' RACE reads with MiXCR, giving one entry per CDR3 protein. Of tens of thousands of distinct CDR3 sequences in the sample, under 15% were seen once. The material sequenced was whole blood, taken at baseline. These receptors all stem from an adult who was a healthcare worker with PCR-confirmed SARS-CoV-2 infection or an uninfected control (not recorded which).

V gene TRBV27 combines with J gene TRBJ1-2; D unresolved. V gave up 0 bases and J gave up 4 bases, with 9 bases separating them. Germline-derived CDR1 and CDR2 are MNHEY and SMNVEV (reference sequence). The CDR3 extends over 14 amino acids. The chain's CDR3 is CASSLSSQPYGYTF. The CDR3 coding sequence is TGTGCCAGCAGTTTATCTAGTCAGCCCTATGGCTACACCTTC.

In this sample, this clonotype turned up a few times. The gene calls are TRBV6-2 or TRBV6-3 and TRBJ2-7; 8 bases fit TRBD2. The CDR3 extends over 14 amino acids. CDR1 is MNHEY and CDR2 is SVGEGT in the germline V gene. The V and J ends lost 7 bases and 4 bases, in that order; junction bases with no gene match: 9. CDR3 nucleotides: TGTGCCAGCACCGGAATGCGGGGGGCTTACGAGCAGTACTTC. Encoded protein: CASTGMRGAYEQYF.

This clonotype was found many times. The chain has TRBV7-2 and TRBJ1-1, with TRBD1 matching over 9 bases. Losses at the gene ends were 5 bases for V and 7 bases for J; bases not matched to a gene: 11. The CDR3 is 15 amino acids. Germline V gene lookup returns CDR1 SGHTA and CDR2 FQGNSA. The CDR3 spells CASSLTIDRGVEAFF. The CDR3 nucleotides read TGTGCCAGCAGCCTTACAATCGACAGGGGGGTTGAAGCTTTCTTT. Full variable domain (remainder filled in from reference TRBV7-2 and TRBJ1-1): GAGVSQSPSNKVTEKGKDVELRCDPISGHTALYWYRQSLGQGLEFLIYFQGNSAPDKSGLPSDRFSAERTGGSVSTLTIQRTQQEDSAVYLCASSLTIDRGVEAFFGQGTRLTVV.

V is TRBV18 and J is TRBJ1-5; the match to TRBD1 covers 10 bases. The CDR3 sequence is 17 residues long. J gave up 3 bases and V 6 bases, and 11 bases lay outside the gene matches. Germline V lookup: CDR1 KGHSH, CDR2 LQKENI. CDR3: CASSPDRGRGYNQPQHF. The CDR3 DNA reads as TGTGCCAGCTCGCCCGACAGGGGGCGAGGATACAATCAGCCCCAGCATTTT. The entire variable domain, with the rest obtained from reference TRBV18 and TRBJ1-5, is as follows: NAGVMQNPRHLVRRRGQEARLRCSPMKGHSHVYWYRQLPEEGLKFMVYLQKENIIDESGMPKERFSAEFPKEGPSILRIQQVVRGDSAAYFCASSPDRGRGYNQPQHFGDGTRLSIL.

The chain carries TRBV7-9 and TRBJ2-3; D call uncertain. The CDR3 runs 15 residues. Germline CDR1 reads SEHNR; CDR2 reads FQNEAQ (reference sequence). With 3 bases removed from V and 4 bases from J, the gap between germline ends came to 14 bases. The CDR3 nucleotides are TGTGCCAGCAGCTTGACCGGGCCCCCCGCAGATACGCAGTATTTT. This translates into CASSLTGPPADTQYF.

This clonotype was recorded at least ten times. The chain uses TRBV28 and TRBJ2-7; D may correspond to TRBD1 or TRBD2 (5 bases each). The V and J ends lost 6 bases and 3 bases respectively, with 15 bases between them. The V gene's germline CDR1 is MDHEN and CDR2 SYDVKM. This CDR3 is built from 14 residues. CDR3 region: CASSRLRERYEQYF. In DNA, the CDR3 is TGTGCCAGCAGCAGACTCAGGGAGCGCTACGAGCAGTACTTC.

This clonotype has a handful of counts. The chain has TRBV12-3 or TRBV12-4 and TRBJ1-1, with D tentatively TRBD1 (6 bases). This CDR3 has 14 residues. V was cut by 3 bases and J by 4 bases, with 12 bases left in between. CDR3 sequence (DNA): TGTGCCAGCAGTTTTTTGGACAGTTCCACTGAAGCTTTCTTT. This encodes CASSFLDSSTEAFF.

The chain couples TRBV4-1 to TRBJ2-5; D gene ambiguous. The CDR3 has 14 amino acids. Germline CDR1 is MGHRA and CDR2 is YSYEKL. Trimming left V 5 bases short and J 1 base short, with 11 bases between. Here the CDR3 DNA reads TGCGCCAGCAGCAGACTCGTAGGCCAAGAGACCCAGTACTTC. Its protein product is CASSRLVGQETQYF.

The chain combines TRBV12-3 or TRBV12-4 with TRBJ1-5; TRBD1 is a possible D gene (5 bases). The V end lost 4 bases, the J end lost 2 bases, and 15 bases lay between the germline ends. The CDR3 runs 16 residues. As DNA, the CDR3 is TGTGCCAGCAGTTACCCCGGGACGGGGGGCAATCAGCCCCAGCATTTT. Protein product: CASSYPGTGGNQPQHF.

The table lists this clonotype with a few counts. The V and J genes are TRBV20-1 and TRBJ2-7; TRBD1 matches 9 bases. Germline CDR1 and CDR2: DFQATT and SNEGSKA (reference sequence). The CDR3 extends over 12 amino acids. CDR3 in amino acids: CSLPGQGYEQYF. CDR3 coding DNA: TGCAGCTTACCGGGACAGGGTTACGAGCAGTACTTC.

This clonotype was found a few times. The chain combines TRBV12-3 or TRBV12-4 with TRBJ1-5; 9 nucleotides agree with TRBD1. V trimming: 5 bases; J trimming: 7 bases; junction bases outside the gene matches: 6. The CDR3 runs 14 residues. The CDR3 sequence: CASSPGQGRQPQHF. The CDR3 coding sequence is TGTGCCAGCAGTCCCGGACAGGGGCGACAGCCCCAGCATTTT.

This clonotype has ten or more counts. J is TRBJ2-2 and V is TRBV7-9; no clear D gene. The CDR3 covers 15 residues. Trimming took off 3 bases at V and 2 bases at J, with 10 bases between the two ends. The germline V gene encodes CDR1 SEHNR and CDR2 FQNEAQ (reference sequence). The CDR3 coding sequence is TGTGCCAGCAGCTTCGGGCAGCTTAACACCGGGGAGCTGTTTTTT. Translating it yields CASSFGQLNTGELFF.

V usage is TRBV2 and J usage is TRBJ2-4, with D unresolved. This CDR3 contains 15 residues. Germline V CDR1 and CDR2: SNHLY, FYNNEI. V was shortened by 5 bases and J by 0 bases, with 11 bases between the two germline ends. The CDR3 loop reads CASSTRYLAKNIQYF. CDR3 nucleotides: TGTGCCAGCAGTACTCGTTATTTAGCCAAAAACATTCAGTACTTC. The full variable domain, with the rest looked up from reference TRBV2 and TRBJ2-4, is EPEVTQTPSHQVTQMGQEVILRCVPISNHLYFYWYRQILGQKVEFLVSFYNNEISEKSEIFDDQFSVERPDGSNFTLKIRSTKLEDSAMYFCASSTRYLAKNIQYFGAGTRLSVL.

The chain employs TRBV12-3 or TRBV12-4 and TRBJ2-7; a possible D gene is TRBD2 (5 bases). This CDR3 contains 14 residues. Deletions cut 2 bases from V and 0 bases from J, with 8 bases between. CDR3: CASSLRENSYEQYF. Written as DNA, the CDR3 is TGTGCCAGCAGTTTACGGGAAAACTCCTACGAGCAGTACTTC.

This clonotype was counted many times. This chain connects TRBV3-1 to TRBJ2-7; D is perhaps TRBD2 (6 bases). This CDR3 has 15 residues. Germline V CDR1 and CDR2: LGHDT, YNNKEL (reference sequence). V lost 0 bases and J 2 bases, leaving 11 bases between the germline ends. This CDR3 reads CASSQEGGIAYEQYF. CDR3 in DNA: TGTGCCAGCAGCCAAGAAGGAGGGATTGCCTACGAGCAGTACTTC.

Many counts were recorded for this clonotype. The chain uses TRBV11-2 and TRBJ2-5; D might be TRBD1 or TRBD2, each matching 5 bases. CDR1 SGHAT and CDR2 FQNNGV come from the germline V gene. The CDR3 sequence is 14 residues long. Trimming took off 1 base at V and 4 bases at J, with 10 bases between the two ends. The DNA for the CDR3 is TGTGCCAGCAGCTTAGGTCCGGGACCAGAGACCCAGTACTTC. Encoded protein: CASSLGPGPETQYF.

The genes are TRBV7-8 and TRBJ2-6; D gene unclear. From germline, CDR1 is SGHVS and CDR2 FQNEAQ. V lost 5 bases, J lost 0 bases, and 11 bases lay in between. The CDR3 totals 16 residues. CDR3: CASSPETPSGANVLTF. CDR3 nucleotides: TGTGCCAGCAGCCCAGAGACTCCCTCTGGGGCCAACGTCCTGACTTTC.

This clonotype was detected ten times or more. This sequence joins TRBV20-1 and TRBJ1-4; 9 positions agree with TRBD1. CDR3 length: 14 amino acids. V lost 6 bases and J lost 9; bases outside the gene matches: 11. From germline, CDR1 is DFQATT and CDR2 SNEGSKA (reference sequence). The CDR3 sequence is CSAATGTGLQKLFF. In DNA form, the CDR3 reads TGCAGTGCAGCCACCGGGACAGGGCTACAAAAACTGTTTTTT.

This clonotype was counted between two and nine times. Here the CDR3 reads CASSFQQRANTEAFF. CDR3 DNA: TGTGCCAGTAGTTTCCAGCAGCGGGCTAACACTGAAGCTTTCTTT. V gene TRBV19 combines with J gene TRBJ1-1; D is unresolved. V gave up 5 bases and J gave up 2 bases, with 15 bases separating them. Germline V lookup: CDR1 LNHDA, CDR2 SQIVND (reference sequence). The length of the CDR3 is 15 residues.

In its sample, this clonotype was seen a few times. The chain couples TRBV27 to TRBJ1-5; a weak D match, TRBD1 (5 bases). The V end lost 5 bases, the J end lost 0 bases, and 14 bases lay between the germline ends. Germline CDR1 is MNHEY and CDR2 is SMNVEV (reference sequence). This CDR3 spans 16 amino acids. DNA of the CDR3: TGTGCCAGCAGTCTGACCCGGGGGGGTAGCAATCAGCCCCAGCATTTT. This codes for CASSLTRGGSNQPQHF.